These 5 T cell receptor beta chains were all obtained from the same sample, sequenced in a study of human T cells and chemical hapten exposure. TCRdb ran MiXCR on the RACE reads and lists one entry per CDR3 protein. The table includes about 98,000 distinct CDR3 sequences, 10% to 14% detected once. Documented time point: pre-sensitization, week 0. Treatment described: therapeutic diphenylcyclopropenone sensitization with weekly scalp DPC. This specimen was whole blood, taken in connection with sensitization to the hapten diphenylcyclopropenone (DPC). The origin of the receptors is a woman aged 55-69 years with alopecia areata. Some clones in this sample may be carry-over from other donors' samples.

This clonotype was observed many times. The chain is built from TRBV7-3 and TRBJ2-2; either TRBD1 or TRBD2 may fit D (5 bases each). The germline V and J ends were trimmed by 6 bases and 1 base, with 15 bases remaining between them. Germline CDR1 and CDR2: SGHTA and FQGTGA. The CDR3 length is 16 residues. In nucleotides, the CDR3 is TGTGCCAGCAGGCCCTCTGGTGGGGGGAACACCGGGGAGCTGTTTTTT. This translates into CASRPSGGGNTGELFF.

This clonotype has a count of ten or more. The chain combines TRBV19 with TRBJ2-7; D perhaps matches TRBD1 (6 bases). Germline values: CDR1 LNHDA, CDR2 SQIVND (reference sequence). Trimming pared 5 bases from V and 2 bases from J, leaving 13 bases between. This CDR3 is built from 14 residues. This CDR3 reads CASSPTGDPYEQYF. In DNA, the CDR3 is TGTGCCAGTAGTCCGACAGGCGATCCCTACGAGCAGTACTTC.

This clonotype was observed many times. This sequence joins TRBV5-1 and TRBJ1-1, with TRBD1 identical over 9 bases. The length of the CDR3 is 15 residues. The germline V gene has CDR1 SGHRS and CDR2 YFSETQ. J was trimmed by 5 bases and V by 4 bases; bases with no gene match: 9. CDR3 sequence (DNA): TGCGCCAGCAGCGGAATCACAGGGGGCCAAACTGAAGCTTTCTTT. Its translation is CASSGITGGQTEAFF.

This clonotype was observed many times. The chain links TRBV6-1 to TRBJ2-7; D is ambiguous. Trimming left V 2 bases short and J 3 bases short, with 8 bases between. From germline, CDR1 is MNHNS and CDR2 SASEGT. This CDR3 comprises 13 residues. Here the CDR3 reads CASSEIRFYEQYF. In DNA form, the CDR3 reads TGTGCCAGCAGTGAAATACGGTTCTACGAGCAGTACTTC.

This clonotype was seen many times. The CDR3 region has the DNA TGCAGTGCTAGTATCCGGGAGGGGATTAGCTCCTACGAGCAGTACTTC. Translating gives CSASIREGISSYEQYF. The chain uses TRBV20-1 and TRBJ2-7; 8 nucleotides agree with TRBD2. CDR1 and CDR2 from the germline V gene are DFQATT and SNEGSKA (reference sequence). After removal of 3 bases from V and 0 bases from J, the junction contained 10 bases not matched to a gene. The CDR3 is 16 amino acids.